Presented here are 31 T cell receptor beta chains from one specimen sequenced in a study of PD-1 blockade in classical Hodgkin lymphoma. The assay was immunoSEQ multiplex PCR, and TCRdb's table has in-frame clones only and misses some. This table has 90,000 or so clones, around 80% appearing once. The time point is: cycle 4 day 1 (C4D1), after more than five weeks of nivolumab. Every one of the patients relapsed after autologous stem cell transplantation (brentuximab vedotin exposure was variable). The sequenced sample was peripheral blood mononuclear cells (PBMCs), obtained before the fourth cycle of nivolumab. The receptors originated from a human donor with classical Hodgkin lymphoma.

The chain combines TRBV9 with TRBJ2-2; D is unresolved. Germline CDR1 SGDLS, CDR2 YYNGEE. Trimming left V 3 bases short and J 1 base short, with 10 bases between. CDR3 length equals 15 residues. Written as DNA, the CDR3 is TGTGCCAGCAGCGCCATGACGGGGAACACCGGGGAGCTGTTTTTT. The encoded protein is CASSAMTGNTGELFF.

This clone was counted only a few times. The rearrangement joins TRBV4-1 to TRBJ2-7; 8 nucleotides align to TRBD2. V dropped 7 bases and J dropped 5; count of bases not matched to a gene: 10. Germline lookup yields CDR1 MGHRA and CDR2 YSYEKL. The CDR3 has 14 amino acids. The DNA of the CDR3 is TGCGCCAGCACCCCGGGCGGGGGGCACAACGAGCAGTACTTC. This encodes CASTPGGGHNEQYF.

This clone was seen ten or more times. This sequence joins TRBV19 and TRBJ1-3; 7 bases are shared with TRBD1. V shed 6 bases, J shed 7 bases, and the junction held 12 bases outside the gene matches. Germline V gene lookup returns CDR1 LNHDA and CDR2 SQIVND (reference sequence). The CDR3 is made up of 15 amino acids. The chain's CDR3 is CASRSSARGRNTIYF. The CDR3 DNA reads as TGTGCCAGTAGGTCCTCGGCCAGGGGGAGGAACACCATATATTTT.

The CDR3 here is CASSLYNEQFF. CDR3 nucleotides: TGTGCCAGCAGTCTCTACAATGAGCAGTTCTTC. The chain is built from TRBV2 and TRBJ2-1; no reliable D call. Looked up from germline, CDR1 is SNHLY and CDR2 is FYNNEI. Trimming shortened V by 5 bases and J by 3 bases, and 2 bases separated the two germline ends. The CDR3 extends over 11 amino acids.

The genes are TRBV2 and TRBJ1-6; 7 bases line up with TRBD1. Trimming at V came to 3 bases and at J to 7 bases, leaving 3 bases not matched to a gene. Germline-derived CDR1 and CDR2 are SNHLY and FYNNEI. The length of the CDR3 is 14 residues. The CDR3 nucleotides are TGTGCCAGCAGTGACAGGGGGGACAATTCACCCCTCCACTTT. Translation: CASSDRGDNSPLHF.

J is TRBJ2-3 and V is TRBV18, with D maybe TRBD2 (5 bases). CDR1 is KGHSH, CDR2 LQKENI, per germline. V was clipped by 5 bases and J by 3 bases, with 9 bases between them. The CDR3 sequence is 13 residues long. CDR3 residues: CASSSRGTDTQYF. In DNA form, the CDR3 reads TGTGCCAGCTCATCCCGGGGAACAGATACGCAGTATTTT. The variable domain in full, with the rest retrieved from reference TRBV18 and TRBJ2-3, is NAGVMQNPRHLVRRRGQEARLRCSPMKGHSHVYWYRQLPEEGLKFMVYLQKENIIDESGMPKERFSAEFPKEGPSILRIQQVVRGDSAAYFCASSSRGTDTQYFGPGTRLTVL.

The V and J genes are TRBV4-3 and TRBJ2-1; 10 bases agree with TRBD1. V trimming: 3 bases; J trimming: 0 bases; junction bases outside the gene matches: 8. Per the germline V gene, CDR1 is LGHNA and CDR2 is YSLEER. The CDR3 is made up of 18 amino acids. The CDR3 bases are TGCGCCAGCAGCCATCAGTGGGGACAGGGGAGCTCCTACAATGAGCAGTTCTTC. Translated: CASSHQWGQGSSYNEQFF.

This clone occurred a few times. The chain has TRBV19 and TRBJ1-5; D perhaps matches TRBD1 (5 bases). The CDR3 is 17 residues long. The germline gives CDR1 LNHDA, CDR2 SQIVND (reference sequence). The V and J ends lost 3 bases and 2 bases respectively, with 17 bases between them. CDR3 DNA: TGTGCCAGTAGTATCCCTCCCCGGTGGGGGGGCAATCAGCCCCAGCATTTT. This gives the protein CASSIPPRWGGNQPQHF.

V usage is TRBV7-3 and J usage is TRBJ2-1; D is possibly TRBD2 (6 bases). CDR1 SGHTA and CDR2 FQGTGA come from the germline V gene. The ends were cut back, 2 bases at V and 9 bases at J, with 11 bases in the middle. This CDR3 has 13 residues. CDR3 bases: TGTGCCAGCAGCTTAGGGCCCGGGGGTGAGCAGTTCTTC. Translating it yields CASSLGPGGEQFF.

The chain links TRBV6-4 to TRBJ1-6; D not resolved. V was pared by 6 bases and J by 10 bases, with 13 bases between. The CDR3 extends over 13 amino acids. Germline V gene sequence: CDR1 MRHNA, CDR2 SNTAGT. The CDR3 loop reads CASRWGVGSPLHF. DNA of the CDR3: TGTGCCAGCAGATGGGGAGTTGGCTCACCCCTCCACTTT.

The CDR3 here is CASSLEGHSYEQYF. The CDR3 bases are TGCGCCAGCAGCTTGGAAGGACACTCCTACGAGCAGTACTTC. The chain couples TRBV5-1 to TRBJ2-7, with D perhaps matching TRBD1 (5 bases). This CDR3 region has 14 residues. The germline V gene has CDR1 SGHRS and CDR2 YFSETQ. The V end lost 0 bases, the J end lost 0 bases, and 7 bases lay between the germline ends.

The chain employs TRBV20-1 and TRBJ2-5; a weak D match, TRBD1 (6 bases). The CDR3 runs 11 residues. Germline CDR1 and CDR2: DFQATT and SNEGSKA (reference sequence). The CDR3 reads CSATGKETQYF. CDR3 sequence (DNA): TGCAGCGCCACAGGGAAAGAGACCCAGTACTTC.

The chain carries TRBV6-4 and TRBJ2-2; TRBD2 aligns across 7 bases. Looked up from germline, CDR1 is MRHNA and CDR2 is SNTAGT. J gave up 6 bases and V 4 bases, and 8 bases lay outside the gene matches. The length of the CDR3 is 15 residues. The chain's CDR3 is CASSVEGGPSGELFF. In DNA form, the CDR3 reads TGTGCCAGCAGTGTGGAGGGAGGGCCCTCCGGGGAGCTGTTTTTT.

This clone was counted once. The chain couples TRBV18 to TRBJ2-4; D remains ambiguous. The CDR3 loop spans 15 amino acids. The V end lost 4 bases, the J end lost 0 bases, and 10 bases lay between the germline ends. Per germline, CDR1 KGHSH and CDR2 LQKENI. CDR3 region: CASSLTQVAKNIQYF. The CDR3 bases are TGTGCCAGCTCACTGACCCAGGTAGCCAAAAACATTCAGTACTTC.

The CDR3 loop is CSVNRDIPTDTQYF. CDR3 DNA sequence: TGCAGCGTTAATCGGGACATTCCCACAGATACGCAGTATTTT. The chain uses TRBV29-1 and TRBJ2-3; the D gene is possibly TRBD1 (6 bases). CDR1 is SQVTM and CDR2 is ANQGSEA in the germline V gene. The V gene lost 5 bases and the J gene lost 2 bases, with 14 bases spanning the gap. There are 14 residues in the CDR3.

V usage is TRBV7-2 and J usage is TRBJ2-7; tentatively, D is TRBD1 (5 bases). Trimming cost V 7 bases and J 0 bases, with 7 bases left between them. CDR1 SGHTA and CDR2 FQGNSA come from the germline V gene. This CDR3 has 12 residues. The CDR3 DNA reads TGTGCCAGCAAGGACAACTCCTACGAGCAGTACTTC. Its translation is CASKDNSYEQYF.

This chain connects TRBV4-3 to TRBJ2-7; D perhaps matches TRBD1 (6 bases). The germline V gene has CDR1 LGHNA and CDR2 YSLEER. CDR3 length: 14 residues. Trimming stripped 1 base from V and 2 bases from J, with 9 bases between. The CDR3 protein is CASSQGRGAYEQYF. The DNA of the CDR3 is TGCGCCAGCAGCCAAGGCAGGGGCGCCTACGAGCAGTACTTC.

The chain is built from TRBV7-2 and TRBJ2-4, with 12 bases aligning to TRBD2. Trimming cost V 0 bases and J 6 bases; bases outside gene matches: 3. The CDR3 is 16 amino acids. Germline V lookup: CDR1 SGHTA, CDR2 FQGNSA. The CDR3 coding sequence is TGTGCCAGCAGCTTAGCGCTAGCGGGGGGGGTAAACATTCAGTACTTC. It specifies CASSLALAGGVNIQYF.

This chain joins TRBV28 and TRBJ2-7, with D perhaps TRBD2 (6 bases). Trimming cost V 1 base and J 5 bases, with 12 bases left between them. This CDR3 comprises 14 residues. Germline V gene data show CDR1 as MDHEN and CDR2 as SYDVKM. The CDR3 is CASSLSAGEDEQYF. CDR3 nucleotides: TGTGCCAGCAGTTTATCGGCCGGGGAGGACGAGCAGTACTTC.

This clone has more than one count but fewer than ten. The chain recombines TRBV4-2 with TRBJ2-3, with 10 bases aligning to TRBD1. Germline CDR1 and CDR2: LGHNA and YNFKEQ. The CDR3 extends over 16 amino acids. J was trimmed by 3 bases and V by 6 bases; bases with no gene match: 9. The CDR3 spells CASSPFRGQGTDTQYF. The CDR3 DNA sequence: TGTGCCAGCAGTCCATTTAGGGGACAGGGGACAGATACGCAGTATTTT.

The chain joins TRBV27 to TRBJ2-7, with a tentative D call TRBD1 (6 bases). V was cut by 8 bases and J by 4 bases, with 9 bases left in between. CDR3 size: 11 residues. Germline loops: CDR1 MNHEY, CDR2 SMNVEV (reference sequence). Written as DNA, the CDR3 is TGTGCCAGCGGAGACAGGTACGAGCAGTACTTC. This gives the protein CASGDRYEQYF.

The chain carries TRBV28 and TRBJ1-4; D is unresolved. Germline assignment: CDR1 MDHEN and CDR2 SYDVKM. Trimming cost V 4 bases and J 10 bases, with 10 bases left between them. This CDR3 is built from 12 residues. The CDR3 region has the DNA TGTGCCAGCAGTTCCCCCACTGGAAAACTGTTTTTT. Translated: CASSSPTGKLFF.

This clone was found a few times. The chain is built from TRBV30 and TRBJ1-1; perhaps TRBD1 as D (5 bases). V was shortened by 2 bases and J by 3 bases, with 10 bases between the two germline ends. The CDR3 totals 13 residues. Germline values: CDR1 GTSNPN, CDR2 SVGIG (reference sequence). The DNA of the CDR3 is TGTGCCTGGAGTAAAACAGGATACACTGAAGCTTTCTTT. Translated, it gives CAWSKTGYTEAFF. Looking up the rest from reference TRBV30 and TRBJ1-1 gives the full variable domain: SQTIHQWPATLVQPVGSPLSLECTVEGTSNPNLYWYRQAAGRGLQLLFYSVGIGQISSEVPQNLSASRPQDRQFILSSKKLLLSDSGFYLCAWSKTGYTEAFFGQGTRLTVV.

This clone has more than one count but fewer than ten. This chain links TRBV28 with TRBJ2-3; 11 nucleotides agree with TRBD2. Germline V gene sequence: CDR1 MDHEN, CDR2 SYDVKM. The V segment lost 4 bases and the J segment 2 bases; nucleotides outside the gene matches: 8. The CDR3 has 17 residues. DNA of the CDR3: TGTGCCAGCAGTTCCCCCTTGGGACTAGCGGACACAGATACGCAGTATTTT. It encodes CASSSPLGLADTDTQYF.

The V call is TRBV18, the J call TRBJ2-7, with a possible D match to TRBD2 (6 bases). Trimming left V 4 bases short and J 2 bases short, with 18 bases between. The CDR3 has 16 amino acids. The germline V gene encodes CDR1 KGHSH and CDR2 LQKENI. DNA for the CDR3: TGTGCCAGCTCACTCGTTCCGGGTGGGAGGACCTACGAGCAGTACTTC. It yields the protein CASSLVPGGRTYEQYF.

The chain joins TRBV6-1 to TRBJ1-1; D possibly corresponds to TRBD1 (6 bases). CDR3 length: 16 amino acids. Trimming left V 5 bases short and J 2 bases short, with 18 bases between. Germline assignment: CDR1 MNHNS and CDR2 SASEGT. The CDR3 reads CASSQGTARGNTEAFF. The CDR3 DNA reads TGTGCCAGCAGTCAAGGAACGGCCAGGGGTAACACTGAAGCTTTCTTT.

The genes are TRBV7-6 and TRBJ2-2; 7 bases match TRBD2. V shed 2 bases and J 3 bases; nucleotides not matched to a gene: 6. This CDR3 spans 16 amino acids. Germline assignment: CDR1 SGHVS and CDR2 FNYEAQ. The CDR3 is CASSLLSGEHTGELFF. In DNA form, the CDR3 reads TGTGCCAGCAGCTTATTGAGCGGGGAACACACCGGGGAGCTGTTTTTT.

This clone was counted between two and nine times. V is TRBV19 and J is TRBJ1-1; D gene uncertain. V lost 1 base to trimming and J lost 0 bases, with 9 bases between them. CDR1 LNHDA and CDR2 SQIVND come from the germline V gene (reference sequence). The CDR3 loop spans 15 amino acids. In nucleotides, the CDR3 is TGTGCCAGTAGTATAGCTGGGCGGCTGAACACTGAAGCTTTCTTT. This translates into CASSIAGRLNTEAFF.

The V gene is TRBV6-5, the J gene TRBJ2-3; a weak D match, TRBD1 (6 bases). Germline lookup yields CDR1 MNHEY and CDR2 SVGAGI. Trimming took 2 bases from V and 9 from J, leaving 9 bases between them. This CDR3 has 12 residues. CDR3 residues: CASSYGGKTQYF. CDR3 sequence (DNA): TGTGCCAGCAGTTACGGGGGCAAGACGCAGTATTTT.

The rearrangement uses TRBV20-1 and TRBJ1-3, with D perhaps matching TRBD1 (6 bases). The CDR3 covers 11 residues. V was pared by 3 bases and J by 9 bases, with 9 bases between. The germline V gene has CDR1 DFQATT and CDR2 SNEGSKA (reference sequence). Written as DNA, the CDR3 is TGCAGTGCTAGTAGAGGGGGCACCATATATTTT. Its protein is CSASRGGTIYF.

This sequence joins TRBV10-3 and TRBJ2-5; the D call may be TRBD1 or TRBD2 (6 bases each). V lost 10 bases, J lost 4 bases, and 19 bases lay in between. Per the germline V gene, CDR1 is ENHRY and CDR2 is SYGVKD. The CDR3 runs 14 residues. The CDR3 DNA reads TGTGCCACCAAAGCAGATGGGGGGCGAGAGACCCAGTACTTC. Translated, it gives CATKADGGRETQYF.